The next 16 T cell receptor beta chains were all read from a single sample in a study of cytomegalovirus exposure and HLA in healthy donors. A multiplex PCR was run with 60 Vbeta primers and 13 Jbeta primers. Method: immunoSEQ multiplex PCR; TCRdb's copy keeps in-frame clones and lacks some. The sample shows around 130,000 clones, about 82% of them seen only once. The specimen sequenced was PBMCs. The receptors derive from a man younger than 45 in good health and CMV-seronegative.

The chain is built from TRBV4-2 and TRBJ2-2, with TRBD2 as a possible D gene (6 bases). This CDR3 is 16 amino acids long. Germline lookup yields CDR1 LGHNA and CDR2 YNFKEQ. V was shortened by 5 bases and J by 1 base, with 14 bases between the two germline ends. The CDR3 is CASSGGGRGNTGELFF. CDR3 nucleotides: TGTGCCAGCAGCGGCGGTGGGCGGGGGAACACCGGGGAGCTGTTTTTT.

This clone turned up a few times. The chain carries TRBV27 and TRBJ2-5; TRBD2 aligns across 10 bases. TRBJ2-7 matches the DNA end more closely, so the J call is doubtful. CDR3 size: 13 residues. Germline CDR1 reads MNHEY; CDR2 reads SMNVEV (reference sequence). The CDR3 sequence is CASSWLAGDEQYF. The CDR3, as DNA: TGTGCCAGCAGTTGGCTAGCGGGAGACGAGCAGTACTTC.

The chain couples TRBV2 to TRBJ2-6; TRBD2 aligns across 11 bases. This CDR3 is built from 16 residues. Trimming removed 6 bases from V and 2 bases from J; junction bases left unmatched: 3. Germline assignment: CDR1 SNHLY and CDR2 FYNNEI. The CDR3 loop reads CASRPTSGTGANVLTF. The CDR3 DNA reads as TGTGCCAGCAGACCGACTAGCGGGACTGGGGCCAACGTCCTGACTTTC.

The chain employs TRBV9 and TRBJ1-2; TRBD1 matches 8 bases. The germline CDR1 and CDR2 sequences are SGDLS and YYNGEE. This CDR3 has 15 residues. V dropped 3 bases and J dropped 4; count of bases not matched to a gene: 8. CDR3 bases: TGTGCCAGCAGCGGAGGAACCGGACAGGGCTATGGCTACACCTTC. As protein: CASSGGTGQGYGYTF.

The chain has TRBV7-6 and TRBJ2-7, with D tentatively TRBD1 (7 bases). The ends were cut back, 5 bases at V and 4 bases at J, with 15 bases in the middle. The CDR3 runs to 14 residues. CDR1 and CDR2 from the germline V gene are SGHVS and FNYEAQ. CDR3 in amino acids: CASSPATGRYEQYF. In DNA, the CDR3 is TGTGCCAGCAGCCCCGCGACAGGGAGGTACGAGCAGTACTTC.

The V gene is TRBV29-1, the J gene TRBJ2-4; D is unresolved. V was trimmed by 4 bases and J by 5 bases, leaving 3 bases between them. Germline loops: CDR1 SQVTM, CDR2 ANQGSEA. This CDR3 region has 10 residues. For the CDR3, the DNA is TGCAGCGTTGGAGAAAACATTCAGTACTTC. Protein sequence: CSVGENIQYF.

On this clone: The junction shows a germline mismatch at one end, possibly a read error. The chain uses TRBV27 and TRBJ2-2, with 9 bases identical to TRBD1. The CDR3 has 14 amino acids. The germline V gene has CDR1 MNHEY and CDR2 SMNVEV (reference sequence). CDR3 sequence (DNA): TGTGCCAGCAAGGGACAGGGTATGACCGGGGAGCCGTTTTTT. Amino acids: CASKGQGMTGEPFF.

In its sample, this clone was seen once. This chain uses TRBV28 with TRBJ2-4; D might be TRBD2 (5 bases). Germline CDR1 is MDHEN and CDR2 is SYDVKM. The V and J ends lost 2 bases and 7 bases respectively, with 9 bases between them. The CDR3 consists of 13 residues. The CDR3 DNA reads as TGTGCCAGCAGTTTAGAGGGAGTGAACATTCAGTACTTC. Protein: CASSLEGVNIQYF. Complete variable domain (other parts from reference TRBV28 and TRBJ2-4): DVKVTQSSRYLVKRTGEKVFLECVQDMDHENMFWYRQDPGLGLRLIYFSYDVKMKEKGDIPEGYSVSREKKERFSLILESASTNQTSMYLCASSLEGVNIQYFGAGTRLSVL.

This chain joins TRBV27 and TRBJ2-5; D ambiguous. Trimming shortened V by 5 bases and J by 6 bases, and 16 bases separated the two germline ends. Germline V lookup: CDR1 MNHEY, CDR2 SMNVEV (reference sequence). The CDR3 has 14 amino acids. The CDR3 sequence is CASSQDMYRKTQYF. In DNA form, the CDR3 reads TGTGCCAGCAGTCAGGATATGTATAGGAAGACCCAGTACTTC.

The chain combines TRBV5-4 with TRBJ2-3; 9 bases are shared with TRBD2. The ends lost 6 bases at V and 9 bases at J; junction bases unmatched: 14. Germline loops: CDR1 SGHNT, CDR2 YYREEE (reference sequence). The CDR3 totals 15 residues. The CDR3 is CASTSLGSGRRTQYF. The CDR3 coding sequence is TGTGCCAGCACCTCGCTTGGTAGCGGGAGACGGACGCAGTATTTT.

The chain couples TRBV15 to TRBJ1-4, with D possibly being TRBD1 (5 bases). V shed 6 bases and J shed 13 bases, with 18 bases lying between them. CDR3 length equals 13 residues. Germline V CDR1 and CDR2: LNHNV, YYDKDF (reference sequence). CDR3 region: CATRNEGRGGLFF. The DNA of the CDR3 is TGTGCCACCAGGAACGAAGGGAGGGGAGGACTGTTTTTT. The full variable domain, rest sourced from reference TRBV15 and TRBJ1-4, is DAMVIQNPRYQVTQFGKPVTLSCSQTLNHNVMYWYQQKSSQAPKLLFHYYDKDFNNEADTPDNFQSRRPNTSFCFLDIRSPGLGDTAMYLCATRNEGRGGLFFGSGTQLSVL.

CDR3 protein: CASIQSYEQYF. The CDR3 DNA is TGTGCCAGCATTCAATCCTACGAGCAGTACTTC. The chain is built from TRBV7-6 and TRBJ2-7; no firm D call. The CDR3 is 11 residues long. Trimming removed 7 bases from V and 1 base from J, with 5 bases in between. Germline V gives CDR1 SGHVS, CDR2 FNYEAQ.

In its sample, this clone was seen a few times. This chain uses TRBV28 with TRBJ1-2; D possibly corresponds to TRBD1 (6 bases). V shed 10 bases and J shed 8 bases, with 17 bases lying between them. CDR3 size: 12 residues. The germline gives CDR1 MDHEN, CDR2 SYDVKM. DNA of the CDR3: TGTGCCACCGCTGGACAGTTCAGGGGCTACACCTTC. Its protein product is CATAGQFRGYTF.

The J gene is TRBJ1-5, the V gene TRBV6-1; D remains unclear. The CDR3 length is 13 residues. V was clipped by 2 bases and J by 5 bases, with 7 bases between them. Germline loops: CDR1 MNHNS, CDR2 SASEGT. CDR3 DNA sequence: TGTGCCAGCAGTGAATGGGCATATCAGCCCCAGCATTTT. This sequence encodes CASSEWAYQPQHF.

The chain combines TRBV6-1 with TRBJ1-2, with 8 positions matching TRBD1. V shed 3 bases, J shed 7 bases, and the junction held 4 bases outside the gene matches. CDR1 and CDR2 from the germline V gene are MNHNS and SASEGT. The CDR3 runs to 13 residues. The DNA for the CDR3 is TGTGCCAGCAGTGACGACAGGGGCGGTGGCTACACCTTC. Its protein is CASSDDRGGGYTF.

The CDR3 region is CASSIVGSYGYTF. The CDR3, as DNA: TGTGCCAGTAGTATAGTGGGGAGCTATGGCTACACCTTC. V is TRBV19 and J is TRBJ1-2; D gene unclear. The V end was cut by 1 base, the J end by 4 bases, with 7 bases between. The CDR3 totals 13 residues. The germline CDR1 and CDR2 sequences are LNHDA and SQIVND (reference sequence). Filled out from reference TRBV19 and TRBJ1-2, the complete variable domain reads DGGITQSPKYLFRKEGQNVTLSCEQNLNHDAMYWYRQDPGQGLRLIYYSQIVNDFQKGDIAEGYSVSREKKESFPLTVTSAQKNPTAFYLCASSIVGSYGYTFGSGTRLTVV.